These 25 T cell receptor beta chains share one sample of origin, sequenced in a study of blood T cell repertoires in COVID-19 (dated by TCRdb to 2019 to 2021). The library was produced with the immunoSEQ multiplex PCR assay. Imported from immuneACCESS, the table was reduced by TCRdb to in-frame sequences with V and J called. These copies leave out some clones; in studies compared against another copy, an unresolved V gene accounts for under half, and the cause of the remainder is not known. The sample table records more than 250,000 clones; nearly 90% of these occur just once. The ten largest account for approximately 5% of the sample. The sample comprised PBMCs or T cells enriched from blood (not recorded which). The receptors were sampled from a young woman who had recovered from COVID-19.

The V call is TRBV5-6, the J call TRBJ1-4, with D hard to call. V lost 3 bases to trimming and J lost 8 bases, with 17 bases between them. This CDR3 comprises 15 residues. Germline V CDR1 and CDR2: SGHDT, YYEEEE. The CDR3 region has the DNA TGTGCCAGCAGCTCGACCAGGTTGTCGGTAGAAAAACTGTTTTTT. Its translation: CASSSTRLSVEKLFF.

The chain is built from TRBV4-3 and TRBJ2-1, with TRBD2 matching over 13 bases. The J segment lost 8 bases and the V segment lost 0 bases, leaving 7 bases of the junction unmatched. This CDR3 comprises 17 residues. Germline-derived CDR1 and CDR2 are LGHNA and YSLEER. Here the CDR3 DNA reads TGCGCCAGCAGCCAAGAACGAACTAGCGGGGGGGCCGATGAGCAGTTCTTC. This translates into CASSQERTSGGADEQFF.

This chain joins TRBV5-1 and TRBJ2-5, with 9 bases fitting TRBD1. Germline CDR1 is SGHRS and CDR2 is YFSETQ. The CDR3 length is 14 residues. V was pared by 5 bases and J by 4 bases, with 6 bases of the junction left unmatched. This CDR3 reads CASSPTGGAETQYF. The CDR3 DNA reads TGCGCCAGCAGTCCGACAGGGGGGGCAGAGACCCAGTACTTC. The full variable domain, in which reference TRBV5-1 and TRBJ2-5 provide the parts outside the CDR3, is KAGVTQTPRYLIKTRGQQVTLSCSPISGHRSVSWYQQTPGQGLQFLFEYFSETQRNKGNFPGRFSGRQFSNSRSEMNVSTLELGDSALYLCASSPTGGAETQYFGPGTRLLVL.

This clone came up once. The chain has TRBV5-4 and TRBJ1-3; no definite D call. From germline, CDR1 is SGHNT and CDR2 YYREEE (reference sequence). The CDR3 runs 16 residues. V was pared by 0 bases and J by 4 bases, with 14 bases between. CDR3 sequence: CASSLGATSGGNTIYF. In nucleotides, the CDR3 is TGTGCCAGCAGCTTGGGGGCCACTTCGGGAGGAAACACCATATATTTT.

The rearrangement joins TRBV9 to TRBJ2-5; 9 bases are shared with TRBD2. CDR1 is SGDLS and CDR2 is YYNGEE in the germline V gene. V was pared by 1 base and J by 5 bases, with 6 bases of the junction left unmatched. The CDR3 totals 15 residues. For the CDR3, the DNA is TGTGCCAGCAGCGTATGGAGCGGGGGGAGGGAGACCCAGTACTTC. Translating it yields CASSVWSGGRETQYF.

This sequence joins TRBV20-1 and TRBJ1-3; no reliable D call. V dropped 3 bases and J dropped 4 bases, with 13 bases sitting between them. The V gene's germline CDR1 is DFQATT and CDR2 SNEGSKA (reference sequence). The CDR3 is 14 amino acids. The CDR3: CSASLQAPGNTIYF. The CDR3 region has the DNA TGCAGTGCTAGTCTCCAGGCGCCAGGAAACACCATATATTTT.

The J gene is TRBJ1-2, the V gene TRBV6-5; TRBD1 is a possible D gene (6 bases). CDR3 length equals 15 residues. The V and J ends lost 0 bases and 7 bases respectively, with 15 bases between them. CDR1 is MNHEY, CDR2 SVGAGI, per germline. CDR3 bases: TGTGCCAGCAGTTACTCGCGGGGGCGGAATGCTGGCTACACCTTC. It is translated as CASSYSRGRNAGYTF.

The chain recombines TRBV19 with TRBJ2-3, with TRBD2 matching 9 bases. Germline CDR1 and CDR2: LNHDA and SQIVND (reference sequence). V lost 1 base and J lost 3; bases outside the gene matches: 2. The CDR3 covers 15 residues. The CDR3 protein is CASSIGLAGTDTQYF. The CDR3 DNA reads TGTGCCAGTAGTATAGGGCTAGCGGGGACAGATACGCAGTATTTT.

The chain recombines TRBV4-2 with TRBJ1-2; a weak D match, TRBD1 (6 bases). The ends were cut back, 4 bases at V and 4 bases at J, with 22 bases in the middle. There are 17 residues in the CDR3. Germline values: CDR1 LGHNA, CDR2 YNFKEQ. CDR3 loop: CASSPEGPQGPVYGYTF. In DNA, the CDR3 is TGTGCCAGCAGCCCTGAGGGTCCGCAGGGGCCAGTCTATGGCTACACCTTC.

The chain's CDR3 is CAWRRDRENYGYTF. The CDR3 DNA reads TGTGCCTGGAGGCGGGACAGGGAGAACTATGGCTACACCTTC. The rearrangement uses TRBV30 and TRBJ1-2, with 9 positions matching TRBD1. CDR3 length: 14 residues. Germline trimming cut 3 bases from V and 2 bases from J; bases unmatched to any gene: 4. The germline CDR1 and CDR2 sequences are GTSNPN and SVGIG (reference sequence).

J is TRBJ2-3 and V is TRBV13; D possibly corresponds to TRBD2 (6 bases). V lost 6 bases and J lost 0, with 10 bases in between. The CDR3 length is 14 residues. Germline-derived CDR1 and CDR2 are PRHDT and FYEKMQ (reference sequence). The CDR3 coding sequence is TGTGCCAGCAGTGGGGACTCGAGCACAGATACGCAGTATTTT. Protein product: CASSGDSSTDTQYF.

This chain links TRBV6-5 with TRBJ1-1; possible D gene TRBD1, 5 bases. Germline CDR1 and CDR2: MNHEY and SVGAGI. With 5 bases removed from V and 13 bases from J, the gap between germline ends came to 20 bases. The CDR3 is made up of 13 amino acids. CDR3 coding DNA: TGTGCCAGCAGTCAAACAGGAGGGCCGAAGGGTTTCTTT. It translates to CASSQTGGPKGFF.

V usage is TRBV9 and J usage is TRBJ2-5, with 9 nucleotides matching TRBD2. Germline trimming cut 4 bases from V and 2 bases from J; bases unmatched to any gene: 9. The CDR3 covers 16 residues. Germline V gene sequence: CDR1 SGDLS, CDR2 YYNGEE. The CDR3 here is CASSLGRAGGQETQYF. In DNA form, the CDR3 reads TGTGCCAGCAGCCTGGGGAGAGCGGGGGGACAAGAGACCCAGTACTTC.

The V call is TRBV7-3, the J call TRBJ1-2, with 7 positions matching TRBD1. Germline V gene sequence: CDR1 SGHTA, CDR2 FQGTGA. With 5 bases clipped from V and 2 bases from J, the junction kept 8 bases outside the gene matches. The CDR3 is made up of 15 amino acids. As DNA, the CDR3 is TGTGCCAGCAGCGCTAACAGGGGAACCAACTATGGCTACACCTTC. This encodes CASSANRGTNYGYTF.

This chain uses TRBV30 with TRBJ1-5; D not resolved. The CDR3 is made up of 12 amino acids. Trimming took off 2 bases at V and 1 base at J, with 3 bases between the two ends. Germline lookup yields CDR1 GTSNPN and CDR2 SVGIG (reference sequence). The CDR3 here is CAWSLSNQPQHF. The CDR3 DNA reads TGTGCCTGGAGTTTAAGCAATCAGCCCCAGCATTTT.

DNA for the CDR3: TGTGCCAGCAACTACCTGGACAGGGACTATGGCTACACCTTC. This sequence encodes CASNYLDRDYGYTF. This chain links TRBV5-6 with TRBJ1-2; the match to TRBD1 covers 8 bases. J lost 3 bases, V lost 6 bases, and 7 bases had no gene match. Germline V gives CDR1 SGHDT, CDR2 YYEEEE. The CDR3 totals 14 residues.

This sequence joins TRBV5-1 and TRBJ1-2, with D perhaps matching TRBD1 (6 bases). The V and J ends lost 4 bases and 7 bases respectively, with 14 bases between them. The CDR3 length is 13 residues. Germline assignment: CDR1 SGHRS and CDR2 YFSETQ. CDR3 amino acids: CASSPNRDGGYTF. The CDR3 nucleotides are TGCGCCAGCAGCCCGAACAGGGATGGTGGCTACACCTTC.

In DNA form, the CDR3 reads TGTGCCAGTAGCCGACGCGGGGGACAGGTGGGGGCATATAGCAATCAGCCCCAGCATTTT. Protein product: CASSRRGGQVGAYSNQPQHF. This chain joins TRBV19 and TRBJ1-5, with 8 bases that match TRBD1. The V and J ends lost 6 bases and 0 bases, in that order; junction bases with no gene match: 19. Germline V gene lookup returns CDR1 LNHDA and CDR2 SQIVND (reference sequence). CDR3 length: 20 amino acids.

The chain uses TRBV9 and TRBJ1-2, with a possible D match to TRBD1 (6 bases). Germline V CDR1 and CDR2: SGDLS, YYNGEE. The CDR3 loop spans 14 amino acids. Trimming took 3 bases from V and 5 from J, leaving 14 bases between them. CDR3: CASSARLGAYGYTF. CDR3 sequence (DNA): TGTGCCAGCAGCGCCAGGTTGGGGGCGTATGGCTACACCTTC.

The chain employs TRBV6-5 and TRBJ2-7, with no clear D. The CDR3 length is 13 residues. V lost 0 bases and J 5 bases, leaving 8 bases between the germline ends. CDR1 is MNHEY, CDR2 SVGAGI, per germline. The CDR3 DNA reads as TGTGCCAGCAGTTACTCAGAGGAGCACGAGCAGTACTTC. Translating gives CASSYSEEHEQYF.

The V gene is TRBV7-9, the J gene TRBJ2-1, with 11 bases lining up with TRBD2. This CDR3 comprises 17 residues. CDR1 is SEHNR and CDR2 is FQNEAQ in the germline V gene (reference sequence). The V gene end was trimmed by 5 bases and the J gene end by 6 bases; junction bases not matched to a gene: 12. The CDR3 coding sequence is TGTGCCAGCAGCCCCACGGGTCTAGCGGGGGGCGGCAATGAGCAGTTCTTC. It translates to CASSPTGLAGGGNEQFF.

This clone was observed a handful of times. The chain employs TRBV6-5 and TRBJ1-6; TRBD1 matches 7 bases. Trimming at V came to 0 bases and at J to 8 bases, leaving 7 bases not matched to a gene. CDR1 is MNHEY and CDR2 is SVGAGI in the germline V gene. This CDR3 has 16 amino acids. The CDR3: CASSYSGAGGHSPLHF. For the CDR3, the DNA is TGTGCCAGCAGTTACTCTGGAGCAGGGGGACATTCACCCCTCCACTTT.

The chain couples TRBV19 to TRBJ1-3; D is possibly TRBD1 (6 bases). The V and J ends lost 3 bases and 2 bases respectively, with 8 bases between them. Germline V gene lookup returns CDR1 LNHDA and CDR2 SQIVND (reference sequence). The CDR3 spans 14 residues. CDR3 region: CASSIAGAGNTIYF. As DNA, the CDR3 is TGTGCCAGTAGTATCGCAGGGGCTGGAAACACCATATATTTT.

This clone appeared once. This sequence joins TRBV5-8 and TRBJ1-6; TRBD1 might be the D (6 bases). V was trimmed by 0 bases and J by 11 bases, leaving 12 bases between them. Germline-derived CDR1 and CDR2 are SGHTS and YDEGEE. This CDR3 is 14 amino acids long. CDR3 bases: TGTGCCAGCAGCTTGGAGCAGGGGTTTGCACCCCTCCACTTT. Translation gives CASSLEQGFAPLHF.

This clone was counted once. The chain recombines TRBV7-2 with TRBJ1-3; 8 nucleotides line up with TRBD1. Germline CDR1 and CDR2: SGHTA and FQGNSA. The CDR3 sequence is 15 residues long. Trimming took 5 bases from V and 2 from J; bases not matched to a gene: 5. The CDR3 DNA follows: TGTGCCAGCAGCCTCCGGGACAGGCCTGGAAACACCATATATTTT. It encodes CASSLRDRPGNTIYF.